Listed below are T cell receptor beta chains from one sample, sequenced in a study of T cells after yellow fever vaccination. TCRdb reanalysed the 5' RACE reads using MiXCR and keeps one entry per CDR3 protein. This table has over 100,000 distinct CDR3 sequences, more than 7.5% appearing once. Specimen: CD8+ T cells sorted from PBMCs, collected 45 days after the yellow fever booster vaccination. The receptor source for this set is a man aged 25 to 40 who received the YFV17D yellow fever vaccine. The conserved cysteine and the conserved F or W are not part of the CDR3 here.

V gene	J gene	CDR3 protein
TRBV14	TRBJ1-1	ASSQVAEAF
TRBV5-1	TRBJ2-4	ASSLNGIQY
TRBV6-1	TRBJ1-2	ASSQRANYGYT
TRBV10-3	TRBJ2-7	AISESGLQALTPQY
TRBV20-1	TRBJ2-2	SAGGTEWSGELF
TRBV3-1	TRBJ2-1	ASSQEYQQF
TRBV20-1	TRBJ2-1	SGTGTALYNEQF
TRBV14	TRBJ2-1	ASSQWGGGADNNEQF
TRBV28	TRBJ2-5	ASSYYRDQETQY
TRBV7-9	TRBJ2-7	ASSPIHEQY
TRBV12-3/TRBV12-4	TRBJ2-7	ASSLAGESYEQY
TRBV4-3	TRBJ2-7	ASSHLAAGSYEQY
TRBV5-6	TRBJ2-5	ASSPDSQETQY
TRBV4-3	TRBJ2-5	ASSHTQWGRGGETQY
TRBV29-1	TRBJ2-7	SVGNRGKGYEQY
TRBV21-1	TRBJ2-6	ASSKGQGWSGANVLT
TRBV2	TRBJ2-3	ASRLSLALPGEQDTQY
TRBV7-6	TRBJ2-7	ASSLGFKPSLAGDPYEQY
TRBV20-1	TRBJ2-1	SPGHLYNEQF
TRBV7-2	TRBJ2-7	ASSLPQTYEQY
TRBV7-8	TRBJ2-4	ASRAGGLEDIQY
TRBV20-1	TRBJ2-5	SAPWGFTQY
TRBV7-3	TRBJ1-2	ASGGSGTDGYT
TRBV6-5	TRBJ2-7	ASSQTGPSHEQY
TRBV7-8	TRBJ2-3	ASSSGGGTTDTQY
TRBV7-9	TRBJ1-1	ASSPGTGSTEAF
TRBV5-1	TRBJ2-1	ASSFTGGNEQF
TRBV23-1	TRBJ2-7	ASSPGDCEQY
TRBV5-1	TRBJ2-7	ASSSAGILAYEQY
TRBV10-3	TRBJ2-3	AIRGSGSIRMGTDTQY